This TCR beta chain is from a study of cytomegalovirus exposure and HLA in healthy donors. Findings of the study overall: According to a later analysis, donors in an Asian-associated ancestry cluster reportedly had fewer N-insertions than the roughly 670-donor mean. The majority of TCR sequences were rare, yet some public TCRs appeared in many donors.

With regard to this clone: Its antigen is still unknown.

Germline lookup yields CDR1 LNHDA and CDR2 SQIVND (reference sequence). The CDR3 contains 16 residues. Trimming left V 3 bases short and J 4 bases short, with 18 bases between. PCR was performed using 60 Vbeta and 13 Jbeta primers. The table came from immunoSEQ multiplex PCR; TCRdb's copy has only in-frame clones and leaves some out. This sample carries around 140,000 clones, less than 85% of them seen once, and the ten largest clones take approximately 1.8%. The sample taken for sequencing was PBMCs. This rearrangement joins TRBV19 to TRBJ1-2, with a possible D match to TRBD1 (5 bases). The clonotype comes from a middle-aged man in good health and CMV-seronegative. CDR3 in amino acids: CASSIDILGLSYGYTF. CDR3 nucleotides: TGTGCCAGTAGTATCGATATTTTGGGACTGAGCTATGGCTACACCTTC.